The 27 T cell receptor beta chains below were found in one sample sequenced in a study of CD8 T cells in ankylosing spondylitis. TCRdb passed the 5' RACE reads through MiXCR, listing each CDR3 protein once. In the table there are over 150,000 distinct CDR3 sequences, approximately 18% of which are singletons. The sequenced sample was blood, either unsorted or a sorted T cell fraction (not recorded which). These receptors came from a male donor aged 10 to 35 with ankylosing spondylitis or in good health (not recorded which).

Ten or more counts support this clonotype. The CDR3 DNA reads as TGTGCCAGCAGTTTTCAGGGAGCCCCAGATACGCAGTATTTT. It translates to CASSFQGAPDTQYF. The chain recombines TRBV27 with TRBJ2-3, with D perhaps being TRBD1 or TRBD2 (5 bases each). This CDR3 spans 14 amino acids. Trimming shortened V by 3 bases and J by 4 bases, and 11 bases separated the two germline ends. The germline CDR1 and CDR2 sequences are MNHEY and SMNVEV (reference sequence).

The J gene is TRBJ2-1, the V gene TRBV29-1; 8 bases fit TRBD2. Trimming took 5 bases from V and 7 from J; bases not matched to a gene: 13. The CDR3 extends over 15 amino acids. CDR1 is SQVTM, CDR2 ANQGSEA, per germline. The CDR3: CSVRAGVSVLNEQFF. The CDR3 DNA sequence: TGCAGCGTTAGAGCGGGAGTGTCGGTCTTGAATGAGCAGTTCTTC.

This clonotype was picked up many times. The chain carries TRBV20-1 and TRBJ1-1; no clear D. V was shortened by 3 bases and J by 3 bases, with 11 bases between the two germline ends. Germline values: CDR1 DFQATT, CDR2 SNEGSKA (reference sequence). The CDR3 spans 13 residues. CDR3: CSARFGRDTEAFF. In DNA, the CDR3 is TGCAGTGCTAGGTTTGGGCGAGACACTGAAGCTTTCTTT.

The rearrangement joins TRBV21-1 to TRBJ2-7; the D segment call TRBD1 is taken from the table without a DNA check. TRBV21-1 is a pseudogene segment. The CDR3 is 16 amino acids. Here the CDR3 reads CASRGPNQGSSYEQYV. CDR3 coding DNA: TGTGCCAGCAGAGGCCCCAATCAGGGGAGCTCCTACGAGCAGTACGTC.

This chain connects TRBV29-1 to TRBJ2-1, with D possibly being TRBD1 (5 bases). Per germline, CDR1 SQVTM and CDR2 ANQGSEA. The V and J ends lost 3 bases and 8 bases respectively, with 11 bases between them. This CDR3 contains 12 residues. The CDR3 loop is CSVEGRWDEQFF. The CDR3 nucleotides are TGCAGCGTTGAGGGGCGGTGGGATGAGCAGTTCTTC.

In the case of this clonotype: Just one base apart from a much larger clone, this may be a read error. The CDR3 ends on some other residue instead of the conserved phenylalanine or tryptophan, so this is likely a read error. The chain combines TRBV6-1 with TRBJ1-1; a possible D gene is TRBD1 (5 bases). Germline assignment: CDR1 MNHNS and CDR2 SASEGT. Trimming stripped 7 bases from V and 11 bases from J, with 20 bases between. The CDR3 extends over 13 amino acids. CDR3 loop: CASKTVAYETAFV. The CDR3 DNA reads TGTGCCAGCAAGACAGTTGCCTACGAAACGGCTTTCGTT.

This clonotype occurred a few times. The rearrangement uses TRBV6-5 and TRBJ1-2; D not resolved. Germline V gene data show CDR1 as MNHEY and CDR2 as SVGAGI. This CDR3 comprises 12 residues. The V end lost 3 bases, the J end lost 7 bases, and 9 bases lay between the germline ends. The CDR3 DNA reads TGTGCCAGCAGTTATATGGGGTCTGGCTACACCTTC. Protein product: CASSYMGSGYTF.

Worth noting for this clonotype: A much larger clone differs by one base, so this may be a read error. The chain recombines TRBV12-3 or TRBV12-4 with TRBJ2-3; 7 bases line up with TRBD2. This CDR3 region has 16 residues. Germline trimming cut 1 base from V and 2 bases from J; bases unmatched to any gene: 6. The CDR3 reads CASSLEAGGITDTQYF. Written as DNA, the CDR3 is TGTGCCAGCAGTTTAGAAGCCGGGGGGATCACAGATACGCAGTATTTT.

This clonotype appeared many times. The chain carries TRBV7-2 and TRBJ2-1; possibly TRBD2 for D (7 bases). CDR3 length equals 21 residues. The V gene lost 1 base and the J gene lost 4 bases, with 29 bases spanning the gap. Looked up from germline, CDR1 is SGHTA and CDR2 is FQGNSA. The CDR3 region has the DNA TGTGCCAGCAGCTTAGTAGGGGGGGCCGGTAGCGGAGCTGCTCGGTACAATGAGCAGTTCTTC. Translating gives CASSLVGGAGSGAARYNEQFF.

In this sample, this clonotype turned up many times. The V gene is TRBV4-1, the J gene TRBJ2-1; D remains ambiguous. V was cut by 3 bases and J by 8 bases, with 14 bases left in between. CDR1 and CDR2 from the germline V gene are MGHRA and YSYEKL. The length of the CDR3 is 14 residues. The CDR3 here is CASSQGAFSDEQFF. The DNA for the CDR3 is TGCGCCAGCAGCCAGGGCGCGTTTTCCGATGAGCAGTTCTTC.

This clonotype was found many times. The V call is TRBV28, the J call TRBJ2-7, with D perhaps TRBD1 (6 bases). This CDR3 has 13 amino acids. Trimming shortened V by 8 bases and J by 6 bases, and 17 bases separated the two germline ends. Germline loops: CDR1 MDHEN, CDR2 SYDVKM. CDR3 protein: CASGPQGLGEQYF. The CDR3 nucleotides read TGTGCCAGCGGTCCTCAGGGGTTGGGCGAGCAGTACTTC.

In this sample, this clonotype turned up many times. The chain employs TRBV7-2 and TRBJ2-2; no reliable D call. The CDR3 sequence is 15 residues long. Trimming removed 2 bases at V and 5 bases at J, with 12 bases between. Germline CDR1 is SGHTA and CDR2 is FQGNSA. The chain's CDR3 is CASSLFPRETGELFF. In DNA, the CDR3 is TGTGCCAGCAGCTTATTCCCTAGGGAAACCGGGGAGCTGTTTTTT.

This clonotype appeared a few times. This chain connects TRBV29-1 to TRBJ1-5; weak D call: TRBD1 (6 bases). The V end lost 6 bases, the J end lost 3 bases, and 12 bases lay between the germline ends. The CDR3 consists of 13 residues. The V gene's germline CDR1 is SQVTM and CDR2 ANQGSEA. CDR3 coding DNA: TGCAGCGTCGCCCACAGGGTCAATCAGCCCCAGCATTTT. This gives the protein CSVAHRVNQPQHF.

This rearrangement joins TRBV29-1 to TRBJ1-5, with a possible D match to TRBD1 (6 bases). V was cut by 4 bases and J by 2 bases, with 15 bases left in between. Per germline, CDR1 SQVTM and CDR2 ANQGSEA. This CDR3 spans 15 amino acids. The CDR3 is CSVATGFLGNQPQHF. The DNA for the CDR3 is TGCAGCGTTGCAACAGGGTTTTTGGGCAATCAGCCCCAGCATTTT.

This clonotype was counted at least ten times. The V gene is TRBV6-2 or TRBV6-3, the J gene TRBJ2-1; D remains ambiguous. Germline loops: CDR1 MNHEY, CDR2 SVGEGT. Trimming removed 1 base at V and 0 bases at J, with 1 base between. This CDR3 comprises 13 residues. CDR3 amino acids: CASSYFSYNEQFF. CDR3 in DNA: TGTGCCAGCAGTTACTTCTCCTACAATGAGCAGTTCTTC.

This clonotype appeared many times. The chain links TRBV6-5 to TRBJ2-7; 9 nucleotides line up with TRBD2. With V trimmed by 2 bases and J by 3 bases, 2 bases remained unmatched. In germline, CDR1 is MNHEY, CDR2 SVGAGI. The CDR3 contains 14 residues. CDR3 DNA sequence: TGTGCCAGCAGTTACGAGACTAGCGGCTACGAGCAGTACTTC. Translating gives CASSYETSGYEQYF.

This clonotype was seen many times. This rearrangement joins TRBV5-1 to TRBJ1-2, with D possibly matching TRBD1 (5 bases). This CDR3 comprises 12 residues. V shed 4 bases and J shed 8 bases, with 12 bases lying between them. Looked up from germline, CDR1 is SGHRS and CDR2 is YFSETQ. CDR3 region: CASSATQGGYTF. In DNA form, the CDR3 reads TGCGCCAGCAGCGCGACGCAGGGCGGCTACACCTTC.

This clonotype was seen ten or more times. The chain couples TRBV4-1 to TRBJ2-5; TRBD2 agrees at 12 bases. The CDR3 is 18 residues long. V lost 2 bases to trimming and J lost 5 bases; unmatched junction nucleotides: 12. Germline CDR1 is MGHRA and CDR2 is YSYEKL. The CDR3 region is CASSQFTLAGGAEETQYF. The CDR3 nucleotides read TGCGCCAGCAGCCAATTTACACTAGCGGGAGGAGCGGAGGAGACCCAGTACTTC.

This clonotype was seen a handful of times. The chain uses TRBV15 and TRBJ2-1, with 9 bases lining up with TRBD2. Germline V gene sequence: CDR1 LNHNV, CDR2 YYDKDF (reference sequence). V was clipped by 5 bases and J by 9 bases; unmatched bases: 2. This CDR3 is built from 12 residues. The DNA for the CDR3 is TGTGCCACCAGCGTTAGCGGGGGTGAGCAGTTCTTC. Protein sequence: CATSVSGGEQFF. Supplemented by reference TRBV15 and TRBJ2-1, the full variable domain reads DAMVIQNPRYQVTQFGKPVTLSCSQTLNHNVMYWYQQKSSQAPKLLFHYYDKDFNNEADTPDNFQSRRPNTSFCFLDIRSPGLGDTAMYLCATSVSGGEQFFGPGTRLTVL.

This clonotype was seen repeatedly, ten times or more. The rearrangement links TRBV9 to TRBJ1-1; D may be TRBD1 (5 bases). The V gene lost 4 bases and the J gene lost 4 bases, with 20 bases spanning the gap. This CDR3 is 16 amino acids long. The germline CDR1 and CDR2 sequences are SGDLS and YYNGEE. The CDR3 loop is CASSTSPTRRGTEAFF. CDR3 sequence (DNA): TGTGCCAGCAGCACTTCGCCCACACGAAGGGGCACTGAAGCTTTCTTT. Drawing the rest from reference TRBV9 and TRBJ1-1, the complete variable domain is DSGVTQTPKHLITATGQRVTLRCSPRSGDLSVYWYQQSLDQGLQFLIQYYNGEERAKGNILERFSAQQFPDLHSELNLSSLELGDSALYFCASSTSPTRRGTEAFFGQGTRLTVV.

This clonotype was recorded many times. This chain uses TRBV7-9 with TRBJ2-5, with 9 positions matching TRBD2. This CDR3 has 13 residues. Germline lookup yields CDR1 SEHNR and CDR2 FQNEAQ (reference sequence). Trimming at V came to 5 bases and at J to 4 bases, leaving 2 bases not matched to a gene. The CDR3 protein is CASSPSGIETQYF. In DNA, the CDR3 is TGTGCCAGCAGCCCTAGCGGGATAGAGACCCAGTACTTC.

This clonotype was seen at least ten times. The rearrangement links TRBV25-1 to TRBJ2-5; tentative D call: TRBD1 (5 bases). Trimming took 2 bases from V and 5 from J, leaving 12 bases between them. Germline V gives CDR1 MGHDK, CDR2 SYGVNS. The CDR3 runs to 14 residues. CDR3 nucleotides: TGTGCCAGCAGTGAAGGGGCGTTGAGGGAGACCCAGTACTTC. This gives the protein CASSEGALRETQYF.

This clonotype was detected a few times. This sequence joins TRBV5-1 and TRBJ2-7; 7 nucleotides align to TRBD1. This CDR3 is 13 amino acids long. Germline V gene lookup returns CDR1 SGHRS and CDR2 YFSETQ. Unmatched junction bases numbered 2, after V lost 2 bases and J lost 3 bases. CDR3 residues: CASSFDRDYEQYV. The CDR3 nucleotides are TGCGCCAGCAGCTTTGACAGGGACTACGAGCAGTACGTC.

This clonotype was detected many times. The V gene is TRBV12-3 or TRBV12-4, the J gene TRBJ2-1; D possibly corresponds to TRBD2 (5 bases). The CDR3 covers 16 residues. V lost 5 bases and J 0 bases, leaving 14 bases between the germline ends. DNA for the CDR3: TGTGCCAGCAGTACCCCTTGGAGGAGCTCCTACAATGAGCAGTTCTTC. It specifies CASSTPWRSSYNEQFF.

With respect to this clonotype: Its ends do not fully match the called genes, so a read error is possible. The V call is TRBV11-2, the J call TRBJ2-2; 9 bases match TRBD1. The CDR3 runs to 17 residues. The germline CDR1 and CDR2 sequences are SGHAT and FQNNGV. The CDR3 here is CASSIDGTGSNTGELFF. CDR3 coding DNA: TGTGCCAGCAGCATAGATGGGACAGGGTCGAACACCGGGGAGCTGTTTTTT.

The CDR3 DNA follows: TGCAGCGTTGAGCTGTGGAACATTCAGTACTTC. This sequence encodes CSVELWNIQYF. The gene calls are TRBV29-1 and TRBJ2-4; D is unclear. This CDR3 region has 11 residues. Germline lookup yields CDR1 SQVTM and CDR2 ANQGSEA. Trimming pared 3 bases from V and 7 bases from J, leaving 7 bases between.

This clonotype was counted ten times or more. V is TRBV12-3 or TRBV12-4 and J is TRBJ2-1, with 11 bases aligning to TRBD1. V lost 8 bases and J lost 10; bases outside the gene matches: 7. The CDR3 has 13 residues. DNA of the CDR3: TGTGCCAGCGTGGGGGACAGGGGGGGCGAGCAGTTCTTC. Its translation is CASVGDRGGEQFF.